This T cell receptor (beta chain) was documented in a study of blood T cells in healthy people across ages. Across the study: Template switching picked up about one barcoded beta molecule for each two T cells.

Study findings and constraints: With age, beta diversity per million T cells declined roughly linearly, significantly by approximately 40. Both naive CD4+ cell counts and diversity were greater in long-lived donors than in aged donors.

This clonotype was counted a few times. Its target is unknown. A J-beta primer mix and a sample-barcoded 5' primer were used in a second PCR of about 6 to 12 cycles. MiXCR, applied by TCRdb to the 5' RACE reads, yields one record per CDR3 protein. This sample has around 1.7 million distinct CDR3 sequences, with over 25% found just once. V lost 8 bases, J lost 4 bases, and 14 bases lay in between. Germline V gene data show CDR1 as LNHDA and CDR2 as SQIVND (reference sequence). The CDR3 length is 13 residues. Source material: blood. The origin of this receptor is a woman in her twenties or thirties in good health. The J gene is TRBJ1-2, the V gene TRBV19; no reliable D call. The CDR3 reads CASGWTELYGYTF. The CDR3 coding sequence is TGTGCCAGTGGATGGACGGAACTCTATGGCTACACCTTC.